Presented here are 10 T cell receptor beta chains from one specimen sequenced in a study of cytomegalovirus exposure and HLA in healthy donors. PCR used 60 Vbeta primers and 13 Jbeta primers. The method was immunoSEQ multiplex PCR; TCRdb's version includes in-frame clones alone and lacks a portion of them. The specimen's table records about 91,000 clones. Sequences were obtained from PBMCs. These receptors came from a woman in her twenties or thirties in good health and CMV-seronegative.

The chain joins TRBV28 to TRBJ2-7; 7 bases fit TRBD2. The germline V gene encodes CDR1 MDHEN and CDR2 SYDVKM. V trimming: 9 bases; J trimming: 3 bases; junction bases outside the gene matches: 17. The CDR3 runs 16 residues. CDR3 loop: CASCKPPGGVCYEQYF. In nucleotides, the CDR3 is TGTGCCAGTTGCAAACCCCCGGGGGGTGTATGCTACGAGCAGTACTTC.

The V call is TRBV5-1, the J call TRBJ2-7, with 10 bases identical to TRBD1. V shed 3 bases and J 7 bases; nucleotides not matched to a gene: 7. The germline V gene has CDR1 SGHRS and CDR2 YFSETQ. This CDR3 is 14 amino acids long. The CDR3 protein is CASSWGGTGEEQYF. Here the CDR3 DNA reads TGCGCCAGCAGCTGGGGAGGGACAGGGGAAGAGCAGTACTTC.

This chain joins TRBV11-2 and TRBJ2-5; the match to TRBD2 covers 10 bases. The ends lost 2 bases at V and 7 bases at J; junction bases unmatched: 7. There are 15 residues in the CDR3. CDR1 is SGHAT, CDR2 FQNNGV, per germline. CDR3 residues: CASSLRTSGGGTQYF. CDR3 nucleotide sequence: TGTGCCAGCAGCTTAAGGACTAGCGGTGGGGGGACCCAGTACTTC.

The chain employs TRBV28 and TRBJ1-3, with D tentatively TRBD1 (5 bases). The CDR3 has 17 residues. The germline V gene encodes CDR1 MDHEN and CDR2 SYDVKM. V shed 3 bases and J shed 0 bases, with 15 bases lying between them. The CDR3 DNA reads TGTGCCAGCAGTTTGGCAGGGCCCTCCAACTCTGGAAACACCATATATTTT. Translating it yields CASSLAGPSNSGNTIYF.

The CDR3 DNA reads as TGTGCCAGCAGCGGCCAGCGGGACTCCTTATCTCACACCGGGGAGCTGTTTTTT. Translation gives CASSGQRDSLSHTGELFF. J is TRBJ2-2 and V is TRBV7-9; TRBD2 agrees at 7 bases. The CDR3 totals 18 residues. Germline trimming cut 5 bases from V and 3 bases from J; bases unmatched to any gene: 15. Germline V gives CDR1 SEHNR, CDR2 FQNEAQ (reference sequence).

The chain couples TRBV21-1 to TRBJ2-5; the table calls TRBD2, which could not be checked here. TRBV21-1 represents a pseudogene. The CDR3 length is 16 residues. CDR3 in amino acids: CASKGGTSATQETQYF. CDR3 DNA: TGTGCCAGCAAAGGGGGGACTAGCGCCACCCAAGAGACCCAGTACTTC.

The rearrangement joins TRBV4-1 to TRBJ2-6, with D perhaps TRBD1 (5 bases). Between the trimmed V and J ends, which lost 5 bases and 1 base, there was a span of 9 bases. The CDR3 consists of 15 residues. Germline assignment: CDR1 MGHRA and CDR2 YSYEKL. The CDR3 DNA is TGCGCCAGCAGCAGCGACAGTTCTGGGGCCAACGTCCTGACTTTC. Its translation: CASSSDSSGANVLTF.

The gene calls are TRBV5-1 and TRBJ2-7, with unresolved D. The ends were cut back, 0 bases at V and 0 bases at J, with 10 bases in the middle. Germline V gives CDR1 SGHRS, CDR2 YFSETQ. This CDR3 region has 15 residues. CDR3 nucleotide sequence: TGCGCCAGCAGCTTGGCTAAAGTGAGCTCCTACGAGCAGTACTTC. It specifies CASSLAKVSSYEQYF.

The J gene is TRBJ1-1, the V gene TRBV6-1; weak D call: TRBD1 (5 bases). This CDR3 is built from 14 residues. The V gene lost 7 bases and the J gene lost 0 bases, with 12 bases spanning the gap. The germline CDR1 and CDR2 sequences are MNHNS and SASEGT. The CDR3 nucleotides are TGTGCCAGCAACCAGTTCAGGGTGAACACTGAAGCTTTCTTT. Translation: CASNQFRVNTEAFF.

The gene calls are TRBV7-2 and TRBJ2-4; 11 bases map to TRBD2. CDR3 length: 16 amino acids. Germline CDR1 and CDR2: SGHTA and FQGNSA. Trimming at V came to 8 bases and at J to 4 bases, leaving 10 bases not matched to a gene. The CDR3 is CASADSGGAAKNIQYF. The CDR3 region has the DNA TGTGCCAGCGCAGATAGCGGGGGGGCGGCAAAAAACATTCAGTACTTC.